A selection of T cell receptor beta chains follows, all from one sample in a study of T-cell reconstitution after alpha-beta-depleted transplantation in children. TCRdb re-called the PCR reads with MiXCR, one entry per CDR3 protein. Of around 500,000 distinct CDR3 sequences in the sample, under 30% were seen once. Sequences were derived from PBMCs, mostly from graft donor cells, sampled 360 days after TCRalphabeta/CD19-depleted stem cell transplant. The source of these receptors is a boy in the first two years of life who had a stem cell transplant for acute myeloid leukemia, so the T cells may come from the graft donor. CDR3s include the opening cysteine and the closing phenylalanine or tryptophan. The D gene is left open where the match is weak. Size is omitted from some rows. Given values are once, few, many or a class for expanded clones.

>-|-|TRBJ1-5|TRBV20-1
TGCAGTGCAGGCGGCAACGGGCAGCCCCAGCATTTT
CSAGGNGQPQHF
>-|many|TRBJ2-3|TRBV20-1
TGCAGTGCTAGAGATCTCGGGGGTACAGATACGCAGTATTTT
CSARDLGGTDTQYF
>-|-|TRBJ2-3|TRBV12-3/TRBV12-4
TGTGCCAGCGACGGGGGAGGGGGCGGCACAGATACGCAGTATTTT
CASDGGGGGTDTQYF
>-|many|TRBJ2-3|TRBV6-5
TGTGCCAGCAGTTACATAGGCCAAGGCGGTACGCAGTATTTT
CASSYIGQGGTQYF
>TRBD1|many|TRBJ2-2|TRBV6-5
TGTGCCAGCAGTTACAGGGGGACAGCGAGGGCCGGGGAGCTGTTTTTT
CASSYRGTARAGELFF
>-|once|TRBJ2-3|TRBV29-1
TGCAGCGTCAAGACAGCTACGAGCACAGATACGCAGTATTTT
CSVKTATSTDTQYF
>TRBD1|-|TRBJ1-5|TRBV7-2
TGTGCCAGCAGCCTACTGGGACAGTATAGCAATCAGCCCCAGCATTTT
CASSLLGQYSNQPQHF
>-|-|TRBJ2-2|TRBV24-1
TGTGCCACCAGTGATCAGCCACCTTTCGACGGGGAGCTGTTTTTT
CATSDQPPFDGELFF
>-|few|TRBJ2-3|TRBV27
TGTGCCAGCAAGGAAGGAAGCACAGATACGCAGTATTTT
CASKEGSTDTQYF
>TRBD1|many|TRBJ2-4|TRBV11-1
TGTGCCAGCAGCTCCACCCTCGGACAGGGGGGGAAAAACATTCAGTACTTC
CASSSTLGQGGKNIQYF
>TRBD2|many|TRBJ2-3|TRBV4-1
TGCGCCAGCAGCCTTATGACTAGCGGGACCACAGATACGCAGTATTTT
CASSLMTSGTTDTQYF
>-|-|TRBJ1-6|TRBV30
TGTGCCTGGAGCCCTCAGGGGAGAGGGAATTCACCCCTCCACTTT
CAWSPQGRGNSPLHF
>-|-|TRBJ1-1|TRBV20-1
TGCAGTGCTAGAGTAACGGGTTTGAACACTGAAGCTTTCTTT
CSARVTGLNTEAFF
>-|many|TRBJ2-2|TRBV15
TGTGCCACCAGCCCCAGGAACACCGGGGAGCTGTTTTTT
CATSPRNTGELFF
>-|-|TRBJ1-6|TRBV25-1
TGTGCCAGCAGTCCACAGGGTCATTCACCCCTCCACTTT
CASSPQGHSPLHF
>-|many|TRBJ2-1|TRBV12-3/TRBV12-4
TGTGCCAGCAGACACGGGATTCCGCCCTACAATGAGCAGTTCTTC
CASRHGIPPYNEQFF
>-|many|TRBJ1-1|TRBV12-3/TRBV12-4
TGTGCCAGCAGTTTGTGGGGCGCGACTGAAGCTTTCTTT
CASSLWGATEAFF
>-|many|TRBJ2-1|TRBV12-3/TRBV12-4
TGTGCCAGCAGTTCCGGGGGGCGAGAGTTCTTC
CASSSGGREFF
>-|few|TRBJ1-1|TRBV20-1
TGCAGTGCTAAACAAAACAGGGTCCACACTGAAGCTTTCTTT
CSAKQNRVHTEAFF
>TRBD2|many|TRBJ2-2|TRBV27
TGTGCCAGCAGTTATTGGGGACTAGCGGGGGGGCCCGGCACCGGGGAGCTGTTTTTT
CASSYWGLAGGPGTGELFF
>-|-|TRBJ2-1|TRBV19
TGTGCCAGTAGTAGGGGGGATGTTTACAATGAGCAGTTCTTC
CASSRGDVYNEQFF
>TRBD1|-|TRBJ1-1|TRBV12-3/TRBV12-4
TGTGCCACCGTGGACAGGGTGGGAAACACTGAAGCTTTCTTT
CATVDRVGNTEAFF
>TRBD1|few|TRBJ1-1|TRBV12-3/TRBV12-4
TGTGCCAGCACCTTATGGGACAGGACGAACACTGAAGCTTTCTTT
CASTLWDRTNTEAFF
>-|many|TRBJ2-2|TRBV19
TGTGCCAGTACCAGGAACACCGGGGAGCTGTTTTTT
CASTRNTGELFF
>-|many|TRBJ2-1|TRBV12-3/TRBV12-4
TGTGCCAGCAGTTTAGGGCCAGGTCGGATTCTGTACAATGAGCAGTTCTTC
CASSLGPGRILYNEQFF
>TRBD2|-|TRBJ2-3|TRBV20-1
TGCAGTGCTAGAGACCCGTGGGGACTAGCGGGGGGGCCCACAGATACGCAGTATTTT
CSARDPWGLAGGPTDTQYF
>TRBD2|-|TRBJ2-3|TRBV29-1
TGCAGCGTTGACACTAGCGGGGGGGCCTTGACGCAGTATTTT
CSVDTSGGALTQYF
>TRBD2|many|TRBJ2-7|TRBV12-3/TRBV12-4
TGTGCCAGCAGTTTATGGACTAGGAGCTCCTACGAGCAGTACTTC
CASSLWTRSSYEQYF
>TRBD2|few|TRBJ2-1|TRBV15
TGTGCCACCAGCAGAGATAGGACTAGCGGTTTGAATGAGCAGTTCTTC
CATSRDRTSGLNEQFF
>-|few|TRBJ1-5|TRBV4-2
TGTGCCAGCAGCCAAGGCGAACCGGGGTATAATCAGCCCCAGCATTTT
CASSQGEPGYNQPQHF
>TRBD2|few|TRBJ2-2|TRBV4-1
TGCGCCAGCAGCCAAGTTTATGGGACTAGCAATCTGCGGGAGCTGTTTTTT
CASSQVYGTSNLRELFF
>-|many|TRBJ2-3|TRBV5-5
TGTGCCAGCAGCTTGGAATCCACAGATACGCAGTATTTT
CASSLESTDTQYF
>TRBD2|few|TRBJ2-3|TRBV6-5
TGTGCCAGCAGTTACTCGGCTAGCGGGGCAGATACGCAGTATTTT
CASSYSASGADTQYF
>TRBD2|once|TRBJ2-7|TRBV2
TGTGCCAGATCACTAGCGGGGGGCTACGAGCAGTACTTC
CARSLAGGYEQYF
>-|-|TRBJ2-3|TRBV29-1
TGCAGCGTTGAAGCACTCGGACTACCGGACTCAGATACGCAGTATTTT
CSVEALGLPDSDTQYF
>-|few|TRBJ1-2|TRBV29-1
TGCAGCGTTGGGACGGATGGCTACACCTTC
CSVGTDGYTF
>-|-|TRBJ2-2|TRBV20-1
TGCAGTGCTAGAGATTGGCAGGAGAACACCGGGGAGCTGTTTTTT
CSARDWQENTGELFF
>-|many|TRBJ2-1|TRBV28
TGTGCCAGCAACTCAGACCCGGGACTTAACTCCTACAATGAGCAGTTCTTC
CASNSDPGLNSYNEQFF
>TRBD1|-|TRBJ1-1|TRBV4-2
TGTGCCAGCAGCCCCTCCTCCAGTCCAGGGGGAGGGGACACTGAAGCTTTCTTT
CASSPSSSPGGGDTEAFF
>TRBD1|-|TRBJ2-1|TRBV24-1
TGTGCCACCAGGGGGACAGGTCGGAACAATGAGCAGTTCTTC
CATRGTGRNNEQFF
>-|-|TRBJ1-1|TRBV12-3/TRBV12-4
TGTGCCAGCAGTTTGTATTTGGACACTGAAGCTTTCTTT
CASSLYLDTEAFF
>-|-|TRBJ1-2|TRBV6-6
TGTGCCAGCAGTCCCAAGGGATCCTATGGCTACACCTTC
CASSPKGSYGYTF
>TRBD1|-|TRBJ1-2|TRBV12-3/TRBV12-4
TGTGCCAGCAGTCTTACGGACAGGGCCTATGGCTACACCTTC
CASSLTDRAYGYTF
>-|-|TRBJ2-2|TRBV20-1
TGCAGTGCTAGCCCCCCCGGCGGACTCACCGGGGAGCTGTTTTTT
CSASPPGGLTGELFF
>TRBD1|few|TRBJ1-5|TRBV15
TGTGCCACCAGCAGGGCCCCGGGACAGTTCAATCAGCCCCAGCATTTT
CATSRAPGQFNQPQHF
>-|-|TRBJ1-4|TRBV6-5
TGTGCCAGCAGTTACGAGGCAGGGGATGAAAAACTGTTTTTT
CASSYEAGDEKLFF
>-|-|TRBJ2-3|TRBV4-3
TGCGCCAGCAGCCAAGATCTGGGAAAGACAGATACGCAGTATTTT
CASSQDLGKTDTQYF